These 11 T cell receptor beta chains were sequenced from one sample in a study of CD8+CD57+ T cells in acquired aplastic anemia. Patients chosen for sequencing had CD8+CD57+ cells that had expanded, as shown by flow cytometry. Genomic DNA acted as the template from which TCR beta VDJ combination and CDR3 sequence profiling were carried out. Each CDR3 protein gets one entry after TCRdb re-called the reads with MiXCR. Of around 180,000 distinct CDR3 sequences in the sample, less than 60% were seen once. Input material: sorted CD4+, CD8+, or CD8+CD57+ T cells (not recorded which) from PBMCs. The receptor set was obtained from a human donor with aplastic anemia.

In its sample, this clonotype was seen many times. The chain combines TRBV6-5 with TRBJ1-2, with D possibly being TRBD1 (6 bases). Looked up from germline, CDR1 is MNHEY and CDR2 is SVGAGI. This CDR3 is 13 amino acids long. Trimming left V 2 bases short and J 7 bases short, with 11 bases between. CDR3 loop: CASSYARGSGYTF. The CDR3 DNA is TGTGCCAGCAGTTACGCCAGGGGAAGTGGCTACACCTTC.

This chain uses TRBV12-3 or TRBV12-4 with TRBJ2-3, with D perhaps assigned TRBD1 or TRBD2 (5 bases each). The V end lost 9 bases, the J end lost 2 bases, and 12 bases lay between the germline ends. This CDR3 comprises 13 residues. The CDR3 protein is CASQPGPTDTQYF. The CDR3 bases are TGTGCCAGTCAACCGGGACCCACAGATACGCAGTATTTT.

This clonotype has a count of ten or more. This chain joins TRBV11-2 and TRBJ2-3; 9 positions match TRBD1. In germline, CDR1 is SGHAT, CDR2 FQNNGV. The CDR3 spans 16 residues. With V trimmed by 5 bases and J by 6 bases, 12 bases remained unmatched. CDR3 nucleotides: TGTGCCAGCAGCACACAGGGGGCGTCTATCGGGGATACGCAGTATTTT. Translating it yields CASSTQGASIGDTQYF.

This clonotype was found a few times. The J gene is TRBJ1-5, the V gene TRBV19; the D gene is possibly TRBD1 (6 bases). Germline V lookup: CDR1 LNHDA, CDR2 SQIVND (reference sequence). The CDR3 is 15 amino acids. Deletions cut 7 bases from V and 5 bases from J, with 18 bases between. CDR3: CASKEQGGFYQPQHF. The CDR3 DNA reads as TGTGCCAGTAAGGAACAGGGAGGTTTTTATCAGCCCCAGCATTTT.

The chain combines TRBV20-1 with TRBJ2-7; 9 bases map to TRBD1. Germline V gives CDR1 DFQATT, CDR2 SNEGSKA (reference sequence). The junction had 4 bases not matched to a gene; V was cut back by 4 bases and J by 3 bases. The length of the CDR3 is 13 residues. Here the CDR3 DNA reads TGCAGTGCTACGAGACAGGGGGGCTACGAGCAGTACTTC. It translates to CSATRQGGYEQYF.

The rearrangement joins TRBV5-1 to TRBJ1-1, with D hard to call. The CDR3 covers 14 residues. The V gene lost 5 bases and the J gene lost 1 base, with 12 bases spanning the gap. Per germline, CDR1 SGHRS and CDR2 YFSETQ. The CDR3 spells CASSAAGQNTEAFF. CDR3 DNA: TGCGCCAGCAGTGCGGCGGGCCAGAACACTGAAGCTTTCTTT.

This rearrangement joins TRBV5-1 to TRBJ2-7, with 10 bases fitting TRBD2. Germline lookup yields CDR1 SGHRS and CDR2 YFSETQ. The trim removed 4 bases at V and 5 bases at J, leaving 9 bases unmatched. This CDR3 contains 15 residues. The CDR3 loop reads CASSLQAGGPHEQYF. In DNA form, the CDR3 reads TGCGCCAGCAGCCTTCAAGCGGGGGGGCCCCACGAGCAGTACTTC.

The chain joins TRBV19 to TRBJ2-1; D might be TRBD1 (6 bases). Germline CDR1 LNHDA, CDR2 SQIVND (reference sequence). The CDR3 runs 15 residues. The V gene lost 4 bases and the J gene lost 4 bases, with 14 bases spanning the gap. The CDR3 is CASSTRMTGYNEQFF. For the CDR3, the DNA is TGTGCCAGTAGTACCAGGATGACAGGATACAATGAGCAGTTCTTC.

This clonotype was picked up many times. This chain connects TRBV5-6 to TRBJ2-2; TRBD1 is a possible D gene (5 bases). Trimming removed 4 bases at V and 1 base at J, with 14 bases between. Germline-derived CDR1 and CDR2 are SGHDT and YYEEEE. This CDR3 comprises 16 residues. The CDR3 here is CASSPRTRMNTGELFF. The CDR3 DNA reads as TGTGCCAGCAGCCCACGGACACGGATGAACACCGGGGAGCTGTTTTTT.

The CDR3 spells CASSPRTGLAGVYEQYF. DNA of the CDR3: TGTGCCAGCAGTCCGCGGACGGGACTAGCGGGAGTATACGAGCAGTACTTC. J is TRBJ2-7 and V is TRBV28; TRBD2 matches 14 bases. The CDR3 is 17 amino acids. The V segment lost 5 bases and the J segment 4 bases; nucleotides outside the gene matches: 10. CDR1 and CDR2 from the germline V gene are MDHEN and SYDVKM.

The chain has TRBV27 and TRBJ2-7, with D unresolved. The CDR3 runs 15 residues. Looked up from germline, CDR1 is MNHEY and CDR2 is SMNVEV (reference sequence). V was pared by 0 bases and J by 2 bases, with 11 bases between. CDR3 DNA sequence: TGTGCCAGCAGTTTATCAGTCAAAGGGACCTACGAGCAGTACTTC. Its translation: CASSLSVKGTYEQYF.